This T cell receptor beta chain was observed in a study of yellow fever vaccine responses in identical twins. As concerns this clonotype: Its antigen is unidentified.

TCRdb fed the RT-PCR reads into MiXCR, producing one record per CDR3 protein. There are about 9,600 distinct CDR3 sequences in the sample; roughly 80% occur only once, and 2% to 2.5% lies in the top ten. Study conclusions and caveats: Twins' vaccine T cell response reportedly gave the appearance of partial convergence and partial personalization.

CDR3 size: 15 residues. V gave up 6 bases and J gave up 5 bases; unmatched junction bases: 7. CDR1 and CDR2 (germline): DFQATT, SNEGSKA (reference sequence). The sequence was collected from a woman aged 18-29 years who received the yellow fever vaccine. The rearrangement joins TRBV20-1 to TRBJ2-1, with TRBD2 matching 13 bases. This sample comprised T cells from blood (PBMCs), unsorted or a sorted subset (not recorded which), obtained before or after yellow fever vaccination (not recorded which). CDR3 sequence reads: CSAYRGLAGNNEQFF. In DNA, the CDR3 is TGCAGTGCCTACCGGGGACTAGCGGGAAACAATGAGCAGTTCTTC.